This T cell receptor beta chain came from a study of CD8+ T cells in alopecia areata. The study's findings and limits: Tissue-resident alphabeta T cells belonging to normal skin likewise get sequenced within scalp specimens.

CDR1 and CDR2 (germline): SGHDT, YYEEEE. Trimming left V 9 bases short and J 7 bases short, with 14 bases between. This CDR3 is 11 amino acids long. This clone appeared a single time. Its antigen is not known. As the sequencing template, cDNA was produced by extracting RNA and reverse transcribing it. Here immunoSEQ multiplex PCR was the method, and the copy in TCRdb shows in-frame clones only, minus some. The sample holds around 100,000 clones, about 44% seen once. Treatment denoted: oral pan-JAK inhibitor, 5-10 mg twice daily. The chain carries TRBV5-6 and TRBJ2-7; either TRBD1 or TRBD2 may supply D (6 bases each). This material consisted of CD8+ T cells sorted from blood, taken at week 24, from a patient treated with tofacitinib. The TCR originated in a human donor with alopecia areata. CDR3 DNA: TGTGCCACGGGGGCGGGGATGGAGCAGTACTTC. This codes for CATGAGMEQYF.